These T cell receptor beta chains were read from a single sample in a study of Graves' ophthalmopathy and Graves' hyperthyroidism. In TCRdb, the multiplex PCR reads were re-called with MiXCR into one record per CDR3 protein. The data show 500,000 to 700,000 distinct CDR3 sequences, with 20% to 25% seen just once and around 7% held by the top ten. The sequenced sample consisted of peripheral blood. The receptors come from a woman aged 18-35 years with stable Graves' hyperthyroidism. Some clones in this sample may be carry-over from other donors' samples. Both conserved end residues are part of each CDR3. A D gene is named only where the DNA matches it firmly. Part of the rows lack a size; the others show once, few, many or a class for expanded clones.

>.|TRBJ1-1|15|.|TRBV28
TGTGCCAGCAGTTCCCCTCAGTGGGGGAGGACTGAAGCTTTCTTT
CASSSPQWGRTEAFF
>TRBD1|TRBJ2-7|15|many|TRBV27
TGTGCCAGCAGTCATCCGGGACAGGGTAGCGACGAGCAGTACTTC
CASSHPGQGSDEQYF
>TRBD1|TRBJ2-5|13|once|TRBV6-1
TGTGCCAGCAGGGCGACAGGGCGTGAGACCCAGTACTTC
CASRATGRETQYF
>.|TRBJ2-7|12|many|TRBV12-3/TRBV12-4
TGTGCCAGCAGGGGTGGGACCTACGAGCAGTACTTC
CASRGGTYEQYF
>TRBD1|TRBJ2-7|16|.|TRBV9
TGTGCCAGCAGCGTCCGACCCGCGGGACAGGGATACGAGCAGTACTTC
CASSVRPAGQGYEQYF
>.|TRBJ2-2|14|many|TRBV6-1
TGTGCCAGCAGTGCCGGCGTAATCGCCGGGGAGCTGTTTTTT
CASSAGVIAGELFF
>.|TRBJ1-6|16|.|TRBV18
TGTGCCAGCTCACCGCTCCGGAGGGGGGTTAATTCACCCCTCCACTTT
CASSPLRRGVNSPLHF
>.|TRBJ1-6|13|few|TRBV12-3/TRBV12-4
TGTGCCAGCAGTTTACTGGCGCATTCACCCCTCCACTTT
CASSLLAHSPLHF
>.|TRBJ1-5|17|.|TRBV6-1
TGTGCCAGCAGTGAGAGACTGGGTTGGGATTGGAATCAGCCCCAGCATTTT
CASSERLGWDWNQPQHF
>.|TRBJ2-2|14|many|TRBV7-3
TGTGCCAGCAGCCCAGAACCCGCGACCGGGGAGCTGTTTTTT
CASSPEPATGELFF
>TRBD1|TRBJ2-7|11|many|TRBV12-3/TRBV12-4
TGTGCCAGCAGTGTAGGGACAGGACAGTACTTC
CASSVGTGQYF
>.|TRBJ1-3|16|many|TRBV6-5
TGTGCCAGCAGTCACCAAACAGGCACCTGGGTAAACACCATATATTTT
CASSHQTGTWVNTIYF
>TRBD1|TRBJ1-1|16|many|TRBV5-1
TGCGCCAGCAGCTCGACAGGGGCGGTGATGAACACTGAAGCTTTCTTT
CASSSTGAVMNTEAFF
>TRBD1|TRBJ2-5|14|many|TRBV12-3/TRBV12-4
TGTGCCAGCAGTCCAGGGACAGGGGTCGAGACCCAGTACTTC
CASSPGTGVETQYF
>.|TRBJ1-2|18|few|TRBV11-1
TGTGCCAGCAGCTTAAGCCAATGGGGCATTCATGCTAACTATGGCTACACCTTC
CASSLSQWGIHANYGYTF
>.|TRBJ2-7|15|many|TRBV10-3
TGTGCCATCAGTGGCCGGGACTCATTGTCCTACGAGCAGTACTTC
CAISGRDSLSYEQYF
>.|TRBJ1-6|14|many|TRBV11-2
TGTGCCAGCAGCTTAGGGCGGCCTAATTCACCCCTCCACTTT
CASSLGRPNSPLHF
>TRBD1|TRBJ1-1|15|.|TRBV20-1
TGCAGTGCTAGAGATCAGGGGGGAATGAACACTGAAGCTTTCTTT
CSARDQGGMNTEAFF
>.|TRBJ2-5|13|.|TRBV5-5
TGTGCCAGCAGCTTAGCGGATATAGAGACCCAGTACTTC
CASSLADIETQYF
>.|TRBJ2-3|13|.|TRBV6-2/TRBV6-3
TGTGCCAGCACCGAATTGTTCACAGATACGCAGTATTTT
CASTELFTDTQYF
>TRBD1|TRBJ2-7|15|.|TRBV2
TGTGCCAGCAGGGAAAGGACAGGGTACTCCTACGAGCAGTACTTC
CASRERTGYSYEQYF
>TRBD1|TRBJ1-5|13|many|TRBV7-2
TGTGCCAGCAGCACGCCAGGGGGGCAGCCCCAGCATTTT
CASSTPGGQPQHF
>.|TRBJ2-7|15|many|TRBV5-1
TGCGCCAGCAGCTTGGCCGCGAAGGGCAAACACGAGCAGTACTTC
CASSLAAKGKHEQYF
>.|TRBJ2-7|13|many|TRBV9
TGTGCCAGCAGCGTAGGTCCCCCCTACGAGCAGTACTTC
CASSVGPPYEQYF
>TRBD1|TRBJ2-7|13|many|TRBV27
TGTGCCACTAGGGGGACAGCAGCCTACGAGCAGTACTTC
CATRGTAAYEQYF
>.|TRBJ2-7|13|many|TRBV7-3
TGTGCCAGCAGCTTGGGGGGCTCTAACGAGCAGTACTTC
CASSLGGSNEQYF
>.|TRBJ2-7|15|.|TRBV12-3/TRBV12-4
TGTGCCAGCAGTAAAGTGGGGGCTGGCCGATACGAGCAGTACTTC
CASSKVGAGRYEQYF
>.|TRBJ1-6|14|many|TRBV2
TGTGCCAGTATCGGGACGCAGTATAATTCACCCCTCCACTTT
CASIGTQYNSPLHF
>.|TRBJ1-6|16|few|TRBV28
TGTGCCAGCAGTCATACTGGACGGGAAAATAATTCACCCCTCCACTTT
CASSHTGRENNSPLHF
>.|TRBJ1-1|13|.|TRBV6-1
TGTGCCAGCAGTAAGGGGGTCACCACTGAAGCTTTCTTT
CASSKGVTTEAFF
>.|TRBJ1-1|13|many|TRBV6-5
TGTGCCAGCAGTTACGCGGACAGAAATGAAGCTTTCTTT
CASSYADRNEAFF
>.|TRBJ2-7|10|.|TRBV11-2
TGTGCCAGCCGGCTAGGAGAGCAGTACTTC
CASRLGEQYF
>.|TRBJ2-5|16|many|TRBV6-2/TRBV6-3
TGTGCCAGCACTCCTCGGTCGGGACTTGGGCAAGAGACCCAGTACTTC
CASTPRSGLGQETQYF
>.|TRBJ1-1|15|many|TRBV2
TGTGCCAGCAGTAGGCTGAGAGGGCTGAACACTGAAGCTTTCTTT
CASSRLRGLNTEAFF
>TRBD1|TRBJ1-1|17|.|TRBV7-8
TGTGCCAGCAGCTTAAGGGGGGCAGGGGGCACGAACACTGAAGCTTTCTTT
CASSLRGAGGTNTEAFF
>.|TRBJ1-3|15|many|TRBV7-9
TGTGCCAGCAGCCCACAGGGCTACTCTGGAAACACCATATATTTT
CASSPQGYSGNTIYF
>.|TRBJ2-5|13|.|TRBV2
TGTGCCAGCAGTCCTCCCGGGGGAGCATCCCAGTACTTC
CASSPPGGASQYF
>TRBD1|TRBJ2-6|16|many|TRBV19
TGTGCCAGTAGGACAGGGGATCTCTCTGGGGCCAACGTCCTGACTTTC
CASRTGDLSGANVLTF
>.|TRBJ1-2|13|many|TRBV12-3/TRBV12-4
TGTGCCAGCAGTCCCGGGAGGGACTATGGCTACACCTTC
CASSPGRDYGYTF
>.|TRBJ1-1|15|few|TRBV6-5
TGTGCCAGCAGTTACACGGGGGGCTCGAACACTGAAGCTTTCTTT
CASSYTGGSNTEAFF
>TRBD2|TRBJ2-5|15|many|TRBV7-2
TGTGCCAGCAGCTTAGTGGGAGGGTCAAGGGAGACCCAGTACTTC
CASSLVGGSRETQYF
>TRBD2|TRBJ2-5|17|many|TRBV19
TGTGCCAGTAGTATTGGAGTAGCGGGGAAACTTCAAGAGACCCAGTACTTC
CASSIGVAGKLQETQYF